What follows describes a single T cell receptor beta chain. The data stem from a study of response to subunit inactivated influenza vaccine. TCRdb used MiXCR to reprocess the RT-PCR reads, holding one entry per CDR3 protein. Of about half a million distinct CDR3 sequences in the sample, approximately 10% were seen once. The V gene's germline CDR1 is SQVTM and CDR2 ANQGSEA. The V gene end was trimmed by 4 bases and the J gene end by 2 bases; junction bases not matched to a gene: 5. The length of the CDR3 is 13 residues. The sequences come from PBMCs from blood, collected about 40 days after vaccination. The V gene is TRBV29-1, the J gene TRBJ2-7, with 7 bases identical to TRBD2. The sequence derives from a man over 45 who received an inactivated influenza vaccine. The CDR3 nucleotides read TGCAGCGTTGGTGGGAGGGCTGCCTACGAGCAGTACTTC. It encodes CSVGGRAAYEQYF.